One sample yielded the 6 T cell receptor beta chains listed below, sequenced in a study of regulatory T cells in long-lasting Graves disease. As to time point: newly diagnosed GD, antithyroid drugs for less than 3 months. Following extraction of RNA from PBMCs, that RNA was used to make the TCR library. Library construction for TCR beta used iRepertoire HTBI primers and Arm-PCR of CDR3 regions. TCRdb ran MiXCR on the multiplex PCR reads and lists one entry per CDR3 protein. The sample holds about 460,000 distinct CDR3 sequences, 14% seen once. These data also featured in a second study, about T cells in Graves' hyperthyroidism and ophthalmopathy.

The material was peripheral blood mononuclear cells (PBMCs), obtained at new diagnosis, from a patient treated with antithyroid drugs. The receptor source for this set is a woman aged 45-65 years with Graves disease.

This clonotype was found many times. The chain has TRBV28 and TRBJ2-7, with 10 bases aligning to TRBD2. The CDR3 consists of 16 residues. The V gene's germline CDR1 is MDHEN and CDR2 SYDVKM. V lost 2 bases, J lost 1 base, and 5 bases stayed unmatched. CDR3: CASSLIVAGGSYEQYF. In DNA form, the CDR3 reads TGTGCCAGCAGTTTAATAGTAGCGGGAGGATCCTACGAGCAGTACTTC.

The rearrangement uses TRBV19 and TRBJ2-2; maybe TRBD1 (5 bases). The V end lost 5 bases, the J end lost 4 bases, and 11 bases lay between the germline ends. The CDR3 is made up of 14 amino acids. Per germline, CDR1 LNHDA and CDR2 SQIVND (reference sequence). The CDR3 coding sequence is TGTGCCAGTAGTCAAGGGGTGTTCACCGGGGAGCTGTTTTTT. Translation gives CASSQGVFTGELFF.

J is TRBJ2-3 and V is TRBV6-2 or TRBV6-3; 12 bases map to TRBD1. CDR1 and CDR2 from the germline V gene are MNHEY and SVGEGT. This CDR3 contains 15 residues. Losses at the gene ends were 5 bases for V and 4 bases for J; bases not matched to a gene: 4. The CDR3 DNA sequence: TGTGCCAGCAGTGGGGACAGGGGGCTATCAGATACGCAGTATTTT. Protein: CASSGDRGLSDTQYF.

The chain is built from TRBV5-1 and TRBJ2-1; D is unresolved. The germline V gene encodes CDR1 SGHRS and CDR2 YFSETQ. The CDR3 is made up of 14 amino acids. The V end was cut by 0 bases, the J end by 10 bases, with 14 bases between. The CDR3 here is CASSLATRPWEQFF. The CDR3 bases are TGCGCCAGCAGCTTGGCCACAAGGCCCTGGGAGCAGTTCTTC.

In its sample, this clonotype was seen many times. The chain couples TRBV27 to TRBJ2-7, with TRBD2 identical over 14 bases. The ends lost 2 bases at V and 7 bases at J; junction bases unmatched: 7. Germline V gives CDR1 MNHEY, CDR2 SMNVEV (reference sequence). The CDR3 consists of 16 residues. The chain's CDR3 is CASSLQGLAGDLEQYF. DNA for the CDR3: TGTGCCAGCAGTTTACAGGGACTAGCGGGAGATCTTGAGCAGTACTTC.

This chain uses TRBV9 with TRBJ2-1; 14 nucleotides align to TRBD2. The J segment lost 8 bases and the V segment lost 3 bases, leaving 4 bases of the junction unmatched. This CDR3 is built from 15 residues. Germline V lookup: CDR1 SGDLS, CDR2 YYNGEE. Here the CDR3 reads CASSEGLAGAYEQFF. As DNA, the CDR3 is TGTGCCAGCAGCGAGGGACTAGCGGGAGCCTATGAGCAGTTCTTC.